The 25 T cell receptor beta chains in this list originate from one sample, sequenced in a study of T cells in Graves' hyperthyroidism and ophthalmopathy. TCR beta CDR3 regions were amplified from RNA transcripts. First-round RT-PCR with HTBI primers amplified the TCR CDR3 region. TCRdb itself ran the multiplex PCR reads through MiXCR, one entry per CDR3 protein. Of hundreds of thousands of distinct CDR3 sequences detected, just under 20% appear once; the ten largest clones hold around 50%. Sequencing was carried out using blood. Source of these receptors: a man aged 40-49 years with Graves' ophthalmopathy.

This clonotype was seen more than once but under ten times. The chain is built from TRBV6-1 and TRBJ2-2; 7 positions agree with TRBD1. The CDR3 totals 14 residues. V was pared by 6 bases and J by 6 bases, with 7 bases of the junction left unmatched. Per the germline V gene, CDR1 is MNHNS and CDR2 is SASEGT. The CDR3 DNA follows: TGTGCCAGCAGGGGGACAGATCGTCCCGGGGAGCTGTTTTTT. As protein: CASRGTDRPGELFF.

CDR3 bases: TGCAGCGTTGCAAGGCAGAGCGGCTACACCTTC. Residues: CSVARQSGYTF. This sequence joins TRBV29-1 and TRBJ1-2, with unresolved D. Trimming removed 4 bases at V and 8 bases at J, with 11 bases between. Germline CDR1 is SQVTM and CDR2 is ANQGSEA. The CDR3 totals 11 residues.

The V call is TRBV6-2 or TRBV6-3, the J call TRBJ1-5; the D gene is possibly TRBD1 (5 bases). The ends were cut back, 5 bases at V and 5 bases at J, with 10 bases in the middle. CDR1 is MNHEY, CDR2 SVGEGT, per germline. The CDR3 is 13 amino acids. The CDR3 DNA follows: TGTGCCAGCAGTGACGGGACTGATCAGCCCCAGCATTTT. Protein product: CASSDGTDQPQHF.

Only a few counts were recorded for this clonotype. The V gene is TRBV29-1, the J gene TRBJ2-1; D unclear. CDR1 is SQVTM, CDR2 ANQGSEA, per germline. The CDR3 totals 10 residues. Trimming pared 4 bases from V and 5 bases from J, leaving 3 bases between. The CDR3 coding sequence is TGCAGCGTTGGTAACAATGAGCAGTTCTTC. The encoded protein is CSVGNNEQFF.

The chain links TRBV6-5 to TRBJ1-3; D call uncertain. V was trimmed by 2 bases and J by 8 bases, leaving 10 bases between them. The CDR3 has 13 residues. Germline lookup yields CDR1 MNHEY and CDR2 SVGAGI. CDR3 residues: CASSYGPEDTIYF. CDR3 coding DNA: TGTGCCAGCAGTTACGGACCAGAGGACACCATATATTTT.

This clonotype was observed a handful of times. The rearrangement joins TRBV5-6 to TRBJ2-7, with D perhaps TRBD1 (6 bases). With 6 bases removed from V and 2 bases from J, the gap between germline ends came to 27 bases. Germline CDR1 reads SGHDT; CDR2 reads YYEEEE. The CDR3 has 18 amino acids. CDR3 DNA: TGTGCCAGCATCCAACAGGGCTACAGGGCGGGCGGAACCTACGAGCAGTACTTC. Its protein product is CASIQQGYRAGGTYEQYF.

Ten or more counts support this clonotype. The chain employs TRBV6-1 and TRBJ1-5; 7 bases line up with TRBD1. V shed 7 bases, J shed 0 bases, and the junction held 18 bases outside the gene matches. This CDR3 spans 19 amino acids. Germline assignment: CDR1 MNHNS and CDR2 SASEGT. The CDR3 region has the DNA TGTGCCAGCATCGCGTTTGGGCCGGGACAGCGATTTAGCAATCAGCCCCAGCATTTT. Translated, it gives CASIAFGPGQRFSNQPQHF.

A few counts support this clonotype. The rearrangement joins TRBV5-1 to TRBJ2-1, with D perhaps TRBD2 (7 bases). Germline CDR1 reads SGHRS; CDR2 reads YFSETQ. The CDR3 extends over 16 amino acids. The V gene lost 7 bases and the J gene lost 0 bases, with 17 bases spanning the gap. The CDR3 coding sequence is TGCGCCAGCTTCCTGGGGGGGGCGAGCTCCTACAATGAGCAGTTCTTC. It translates to CASFLGGASSYNEQFF.

The V and J genes are TRBV3-1 and TRBJ1-6, with D perhaps matching TRBD1 (5 bases). CDR3 length: 16 amino acids. Trimming pared 0 bases from V and 9 bases from J, leaving 15 bases between. The germline gives CDR1 LGHDT, CDR2 YNNKEL (reference sequence). Here the CDR3 DNA reads TGTGCCAGCAGCCAAGATTATACCACCGGGGGTTCACCCCTCCACTTT. Translating it yields CASSQDYTTGGSPLHF.

This rearrangement joins TRBV7-8 to TRBJ2-5; TRBD2 agrees at 7 bases. There are 14 residues in the CDR3. The V gene end was trimmed by 4 bases and the J gene end by 5 bases; junction bases not matched to a gene: 7. CDR1 is SGHVS and CDR2 is FQNEAQ in the germline V gene. The CDR3: CASSSGRVQETQYF. The CDR3 DNA is TGTGCCAGCAGCTCTGGGAGGGTACAGGAGACCCAGTACTTC.

The gene calls are TRBV20-1 and TRBJ1-2; 7 bases are a match to TRBD1. V trimming: 6 bases; J trimming: 8 bases; junction bases outside the gene matches: 6. The CDR3 runs to 11 residues. Per germline, CDR1 DFQATT and CDR2 SNEGSKA (reference sequence). The CDR3 bases are TGCAGTGCGCCGACAGGGAAAGGCTACACCTTC. Amino acid sequence: CSAPTGKGYTF.

This clonotype was picked up many times. The CDR3 coding sequence is TGTGCCAGCAGCTTAGCGCGTGTGTCGGGACGCCTTACGGGTGAGCAGTTCTTC. It encodes CASSLARVSGRLTGEQFF. The gene calls are TRBV7-8 and TRBJ2-1; either TRBD1 or TRBD2 may fit D (5 bases each). CDR1 and CDR2 from the germline V gene are SGHVS and FQNEAQ. The CDR3 consists of 18 residues. Trimming took 0 bases from V and 9 from J, leaving 24 bases between them.

This chain links TRBV20-1 with TRBJ2-5, with D perhaps TRBD1 (6 bases). The CDR3 spans 13 residues. V lost 5 bases to trimming and J lost 3 bases, with 13 bases between them. Looked up from germline, CDR1 is DFQATT and CDR2 is SNEGSKA (reference sequence). The CDR3 coding sequence is TGCAGTGCTCCCGACAGGATTAAAGAGACCCAGTACTTC. Translated, it gives CSAPDRIKETQYF.

This clonotype was observed a handful of times. CDR3 sequence reads: CASSDEYSNQPQHF. In nucleotides, the CDR3 is TGTGCCAGCAGTGATGAGTATAGCAATCAGCCCCAGCATTTT. The gene calls are TRBV2 and TRBJ1-5; no definite D call. Trimming cost V 3 bases and J 0 bases, with 6 bases left between them. CDR1 and CDR2 (germline): SNHLY, FYNNEI. The CDR3 is made up of 14 amino acids.

This clonotype has just a few counts. J is TRBJ1-3 and V is TRBV7-2, with unresolved D. CDR1 is SGHTA and CDR2 is FQGNSA in the germline V gene. The CDR3 consists of 15 residues. Trimming took 5 bases from V and 3 from J, leaving 14 bases between them. CDR3 bases: TGTGCCAGCAGCCCGGAGATGATCAGTGGAAACACCATATATTTT. Translated: CASSPEMISGNTIYF. Full variable domain (missing parts from reference TRBV7-2 and TRBJ1-3): GAGVSQSPSNKVTEKGKDVELRCDPISGHTALYWYRQSLGQGLEFLIYFQGNSAPDKSGLPSDRFSAERTGGSVSTLTIQRTQQEDSAVYLCASSPEMISGNTIYFGEGSWLTVV.

This clonotype has ten or more counts. The chain employs TRBV11-2 and TRBJ2-1; D remains unclear. V was shortened by 2 bases and J by 12 bases, with 26 bases between the two germline ends. The CDR3 length is 17 residues. The V gene's germline CDR1 is SGHAT and CDR2 FQNNGV. CDR3 bases: TGTGCCAGCAGCTTATCTATTGGCGGAAGACTTACTGCAGTGCAGTTCTTC. As protein: CASSLSIGGRLTAVQFF. Supplemented by reference TRBV11-2 and TRBJ2-1, the full variable domain reads EAGVAQSPRYKIIEKRQSVAFWCNPISGHATLYWYQQILGQGPKLLIQFQNNGVVDDSQLPKDRFSAERLKGVDSTLKIQPAKLEDSAVYLCASSLSIGGRLTAVQFFGPGTRLTVL.

This CDR3 reads CAWRLGGGNTGELFF. The DNA for the CDR3 is TGTGCCTGGAGACTAGGTGGGGGAAACACCGGGGAGCTGTTTTTT. The V gene is TRBV30, the J gene TRBJ2-2; D tentatively fits TRBD1 or TRBD2 (5 bases each). V lost 3 bases, J lost 2 bases, and 13 bases lay in between. The CDR3 is 15 amino acids. In germline, CDR1 is GTSNPN, CDR2 SVGIG (reference sequence).

The CDR3 DNA sequence: TGCAGTGTAAGGACGTATACTTCGGCTACTGGGGGCTACACCTTC. Protein sequence: CSVRTYTSATGGYTF. The J gene is TRBJ1-2, the V gene TRBV20-1; D is unresolved. V was trimmed by 7 bases and J by 8 bases, leaving 26 bases between them. CDR3 length: 15 residues. Germline lookup yields CDR1 DFQATT and CDR2 SNEGSKA (reference sequence).

This clonotype occurred a few times. The chain joins TRBV27 to TRBJ2-7; 7 nucleotides agree with TRBD1. This CDR3 is 14 amino acids long. Germline CDR1 is MNHEY and CDR2 is SMNVEV (reference sequence). With 2 bases clipped from V and 3 bases from J, the junction kept 4 bases outside the gene matches. In nucleotides, the CDR3 is TGTGCCAGCAGTTTAGACAGGGTCGACTACGAGCAGTACTTC. Translating it yields CASSLDRVDYEQYF.

The V and J genes are TRBV28 and TRBJ1-4; no clear D. CDR1 and CDR2 (germline): MDHEN, SYDVKM. The CDR3 length is 15 residues. Trimming removed 6 bases from V and 0 bases from J, with 11 bases in between. In nucleotides, the CDR3 is TGTGCCAGCAGGGGCAGTGCTGCAACTAATGAAAAACTGTTTTTT. It yields the protein CASRGSAATNEKLFF.

The chain couples TRBV20-1 to TRBJ2-7, with D perhaps matching TRBD1 or TRBD2 (7 bases each). Trimming shortened V by 3 bases and J by 6 bases, and 18 bases separated the two germline ends. The germline V gene has CDR1 DFQATT and CDR2 SNEGSKA (reference sequence). This CDR3 contains 14 residues. CDR3: CSARGGVGGFEQYF. The CDR3 DNA reads TGCAGTGCTAGGGGGGGGGTAGGGGGCTTCGAGCAGTACTTC.

The rearrangement links TRBV19 to TRBJ1-5; 10 nucleotides match TRBD1. Looked up from germline, CDR1 is LNHDA and CDR2 is SQIVND (reference sequence). This CDR3 region has 21 residues. With 5 bases clipped from V and 5 bases from J, the junction kept 24 bases outside the gene matches. CDR3 loop: CASSLPGYRDRGLWTDQPQHF. In nucleotides, the CDR3 is TGTGCCAGTAGTCTTCCCGGATACCGGGACAGGGGATTGTGGACTGATCAGCCCCAGCATTTT. The full variable domain, with the rest looked up from reference TRBV19 and TRBJ1-5, is DGGITQSPKYLFRKEGQNVTLSCEQNLNHDAMYWYRQDPGQGLRLIYYSQIVNDFQKGDIAEGYSVSREKKESFPLTVTSAQKNPTAFYLCASSLPGYRDRGLWTDQPQHFGDGTRLSIL.

The sample holds many counts of this clonotype. For the CDR3, the DNA is TGTGCCAGCAGTTTTGACTCCTCCTACAATGAGCAGTTCTTC. Its protein is CASSFDSSYNEQFF. This chain connects TRBV28 to TRBJ2-1; D gene ambiguous. Trimming stripped 3 bases from V and 0 bases from J, with 6 bases between. Germline V gives CDR1 MDHEN, CDR2 SYDVKM. This CDR3 comprises 14 residues.

This clonotype appeared a few times. V usage is TRBV20-1 and J usage is TRBJ2-1, with D possibly being TRBD2 (5 bases). This CDR3 is 13 amino acids long. Germline V lookup: CDR1 DFQATT, CDR2 SNEGSKA (reference sequence). Trimming took 3 bases from V and 7 from J, leaving 13 bases between them. The CDR3 region has the DNA TGCAGTGCTAGGATGGCGGGTGGGAATGAGCAGTTCTTC. This codes for CSARMAGGNEQFF.

This clonotype was found many times. The chain joins TRBV7-6 to TRBJ2-7, with 10 bases fitting TRBD2. Germline V lookup: CDR1 SGHVS, CDR2 FNYEAQ. The CDR3 has 17 residues. Unmatched junction bases numbered 14, after V lost 8 bases and J lost 1 base. The CDR3 nucleotides read TGTGCCAGCCCCCGGAGGCTAGCGGGAGTTAGTTCCTACGAGCAGTACTTC. As protein: CASPRRLAGVSSYEQYF.